The clone carrying this T cell receptor beta chain was observed a handful of times. The antigen is not known. TCR beta libraries were prepared from cDNA with unique molecular identifiers. Each CDR3 protein is one row after TCRdb ran MiXCR on the PCR reads. The table shows hundreds of thousands of distinct CDR3 sequences, with 25% to 30% occurring only once. This sample is drawn from a study of post-analysis software for immune sequencing data. Study-wide points: Elevated frequency relative to controls characterized a handful of TRBV segments in patients, TRBV5-6, TRBV5-1 and TRBV20-1 among them. People with multiple sclerosis had a significantly lower normalized Chao1 diversity than controls did.

V dropped 4 bases and J dropped 4; count of bases not matched to a gene: 7. From germline, CDR1 is SQVTM and CDR2 ANQGSEA. The CDR3 spans 14 residues. The receptor was isolated from a girl aged 10 to 17 with multiple sclerosis. What was sequenced was blood. V and J are TRBV29-1 and TRBJ2-1; TRBD2 matches 7 bases. Written as DNA, the CDR3 is TGCAGCGTTGTCGGGAGGTTATCTTACAATGAGCAGTTCTTC. Translating gives CSVVGRLSYNEQFF.